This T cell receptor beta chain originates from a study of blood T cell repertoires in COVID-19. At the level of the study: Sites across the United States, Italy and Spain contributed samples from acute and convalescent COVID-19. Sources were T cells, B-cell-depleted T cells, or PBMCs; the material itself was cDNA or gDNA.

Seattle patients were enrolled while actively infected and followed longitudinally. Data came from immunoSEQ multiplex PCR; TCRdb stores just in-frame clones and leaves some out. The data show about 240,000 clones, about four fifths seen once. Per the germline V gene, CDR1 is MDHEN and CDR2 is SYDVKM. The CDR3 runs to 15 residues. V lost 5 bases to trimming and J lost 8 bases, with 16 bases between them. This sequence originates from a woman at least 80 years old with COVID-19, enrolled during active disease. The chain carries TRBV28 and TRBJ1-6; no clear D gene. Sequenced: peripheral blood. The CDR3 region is CASSVRVLGYSPLHF. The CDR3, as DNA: TGTGCCAGCAGTGTCCGAGTCCTCGGGTATTCACCCCTCCACTTT.